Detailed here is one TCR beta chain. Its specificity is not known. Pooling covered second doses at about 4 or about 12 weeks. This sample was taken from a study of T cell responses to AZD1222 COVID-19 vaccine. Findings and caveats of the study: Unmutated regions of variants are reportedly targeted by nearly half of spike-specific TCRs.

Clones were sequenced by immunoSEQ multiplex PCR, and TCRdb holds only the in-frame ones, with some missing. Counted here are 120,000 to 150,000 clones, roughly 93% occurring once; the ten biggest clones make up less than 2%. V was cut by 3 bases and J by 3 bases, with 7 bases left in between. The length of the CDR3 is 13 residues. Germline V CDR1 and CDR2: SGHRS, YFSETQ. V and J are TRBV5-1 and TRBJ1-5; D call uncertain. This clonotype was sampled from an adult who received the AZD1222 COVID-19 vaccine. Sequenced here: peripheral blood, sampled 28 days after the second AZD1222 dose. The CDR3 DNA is TGCGCCAGCAGCTCGGACCCCAATCAGCCCCAGCATTTT. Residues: CASSSDPNQPQHF. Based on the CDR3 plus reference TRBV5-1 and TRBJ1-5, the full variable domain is KAGVTQTPRYLIKTRGQQVTLSCSPISGHRSVSWYQQTPGQGLQFLFEYFSETQRNKGNFPGRFSGRQFSNSRSEMNVSTLELGDSALYLCASSSDPNQPQHFGDGTRLSIL.